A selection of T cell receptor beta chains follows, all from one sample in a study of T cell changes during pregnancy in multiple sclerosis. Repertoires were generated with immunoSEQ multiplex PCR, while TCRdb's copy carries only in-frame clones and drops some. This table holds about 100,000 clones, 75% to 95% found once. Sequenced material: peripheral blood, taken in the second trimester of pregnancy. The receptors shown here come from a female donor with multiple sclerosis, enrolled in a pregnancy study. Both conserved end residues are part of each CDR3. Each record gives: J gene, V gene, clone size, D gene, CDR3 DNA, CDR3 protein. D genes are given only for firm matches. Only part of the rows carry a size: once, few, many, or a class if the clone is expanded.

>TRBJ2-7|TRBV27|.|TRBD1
TGTGCCAGCAGTCTCACCGGGACAGGCCCCTACGAGCAGTACTTC
CASSLTGTGPYEQYF
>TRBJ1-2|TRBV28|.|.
TGTGCCAGCAGTTTACGGGGTGGACAGCCGGTATATGGCTACACCTTC
CASSLRGGQPVYGYTF
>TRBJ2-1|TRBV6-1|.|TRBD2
TGTGCCAGCAGCGGGCGGGGGGGCATATACAATGAGCAGTTCTTC
CASSGRGGIYNEQFF
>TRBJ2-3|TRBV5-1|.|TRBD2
TGCGCCAGCAGCTTCGGGCTAGCGGGAACCGATACGCAGTATTTT
CASSFGLAGTDTQYF
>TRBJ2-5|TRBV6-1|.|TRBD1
TGTGCCAGCAGGGGACAGACTCACCAAGAGACCCAGTACTTC
CASRGQTHQETQYF
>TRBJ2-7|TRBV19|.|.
TGTGCCAGTAGCTTTGGACAGACCTACGAGCAGTACTTC
CASSFGQTYEQYF
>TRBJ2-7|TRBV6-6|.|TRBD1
TGTGCCAGCAAAGGGGCAGGGGGTGGAGAGCAGTACTTC
CASKGAGGGEQYF
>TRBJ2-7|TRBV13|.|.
TGTGCCAGCAGCCCCGACATGCGAACGGACAGGCAGTACTTC
CASSPDMRTDRQYF
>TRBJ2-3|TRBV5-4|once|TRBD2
TGTGCCAGCAGCTCGGGACTAGCGGGAGGGCCGGGAGATACGCAGTATTTT
CASSSGLAGGPGDTQYF
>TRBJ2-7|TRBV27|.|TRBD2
TGTGCCAGTTCGACTAGCGGGATACGCCTCTACGAGCAGTACTTC
CASSTSGIRLYEQYF
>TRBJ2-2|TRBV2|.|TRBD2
TGTGCCAGCAGACCCTCGACTAGCGGGAGTATCAACACCGGGGAGCTGTTTTTT
CASRPSTSGSINTGELFF
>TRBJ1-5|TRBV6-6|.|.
TGTGCCATCGGAGGCAATCAGCCCCAGCATTTT
CAIGGNQPQHF
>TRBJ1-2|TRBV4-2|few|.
TGTGCCAGCAGCCAAGGGGGGACATCAAAAAGTGGCTACACCTTC
CASSQGGTSKSGYTF
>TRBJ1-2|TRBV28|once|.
TGTGCCAGCAATATCCCCGGTCCTAGCTATGGCTACACCTTC
CASNIPGPSYGYTF
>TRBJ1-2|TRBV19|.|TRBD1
TGTGCCAGTACGGACAGGGCGGACGTTCACTATGGCTACACCTTC
CASTDRADVHYGYTF
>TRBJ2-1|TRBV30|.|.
TGTGCCTGGAGTTTGGGGGGTAGCTCCTACAATGAGCAGTTCTTC
CAWSLGGSSYNEQFF
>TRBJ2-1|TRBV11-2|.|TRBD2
TGTGCCAGCAGCGCCCTCCGCGGGGGGACCTACAATGAGCAGTTCTTC
CASSALRGGTYNEQFF
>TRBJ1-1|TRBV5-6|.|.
TGTGCCAGCAGCTTAAACACAGGGATCCTAAGTACTGAAGCTTTCTTT
CASSLNTGILSTEAFF
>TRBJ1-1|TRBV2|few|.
TGTGCCAGCGGTAACAGGGCCGACACTGAAGCTTTCTTT
CASGNRADTEAFF
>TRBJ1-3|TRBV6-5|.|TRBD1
TGTGCCAGCAGTTACTCGACAGGGGCGGGGAACACCATATATTTT
CASSYSTGAGNTIYF
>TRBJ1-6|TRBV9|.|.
TGTGCCAGCGGGTCCCCCCGGGGGTCCCTCCACTTT
CASGSPRGSLHF
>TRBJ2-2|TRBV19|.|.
TGTGCCAGTAGTGCCAGGGTTCCCGGGGAGCTGTTTTTT
CASSARVPGELFF
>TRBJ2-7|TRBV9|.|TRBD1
TGTGCCAGCAGCGTAGCAGGACAGGCAGCGAGCGAGCAGTACTTC
CASSVAGQAASEQYF
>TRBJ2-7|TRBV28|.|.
TGTGCCAGCTCGATTGGAGGCTACGAGCAGTACTTC
CASSIGGYEQYF
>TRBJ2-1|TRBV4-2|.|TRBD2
TGTGCCAGCAGCACCGCGGCGGGAGGGCTTTACAATGAGCAGTTCTTC
CASSTAAGGLYNEQFF
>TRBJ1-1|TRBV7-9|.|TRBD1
TGTGCCAGCAGGTGGACAGGGGTGGCTGAAGCTTTCTTT
CASRWTGVAEAFF
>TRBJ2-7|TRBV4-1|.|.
TGCGCCAGCAGCCACGGGGGACAGAGCTACGAGCAGTACTTC
CASSHGGQSYEQYF
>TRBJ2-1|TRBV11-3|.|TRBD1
TGTGCCAGCAGCTTAGAGGGGACAGGGAACAATGAGCAGTTCTTC
CASSLEGTGNNEQFF
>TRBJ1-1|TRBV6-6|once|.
TGTGCCAGCAGTTACTCGACCCCCCGGGTTGAAGCTTTCTTT
CASSYSTPRVEAFF
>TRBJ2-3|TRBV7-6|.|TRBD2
TGTGCCAGCAGCTTAGTGGGGACTAGCGGGGGCACAGATACGCAGTATTTT
CASSLVGTSGGTDTQYF
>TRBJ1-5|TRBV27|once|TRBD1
TGTGCCAGCGGCACAGGGGGCGGGAAGCCCCAGCATTTT
CASGTGGGKPQHF
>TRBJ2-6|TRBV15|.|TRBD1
TGTGCCACCAAGGGACAGGACCCCCCTGGGGCCAACGTCCTGACTTTC
CATKGQDPPGANVLTF
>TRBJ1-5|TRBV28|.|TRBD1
TGTGCCAGCCGGACAGGGGGCGAACAGCCCCAGCATTTT
CASRTGGEQPQHF
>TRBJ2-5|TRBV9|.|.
TGTGCCAGCAGCGTAGGTTCGGGAGAGGAAAAGACCCAGTACTTC
CASSVGSGEEKTQYF
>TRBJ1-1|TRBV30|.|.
TGTGCCTGGAGCGTGGATGGGGAGAGCACTGAAGCTTTCTTT
CAWSVDGESTEAFF
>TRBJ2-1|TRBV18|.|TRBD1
TGTGCCAGCTCACCACCGACAGGGGCTTTCAATGAGCAGTTCTTC
CASSPPTGAFNEQFF